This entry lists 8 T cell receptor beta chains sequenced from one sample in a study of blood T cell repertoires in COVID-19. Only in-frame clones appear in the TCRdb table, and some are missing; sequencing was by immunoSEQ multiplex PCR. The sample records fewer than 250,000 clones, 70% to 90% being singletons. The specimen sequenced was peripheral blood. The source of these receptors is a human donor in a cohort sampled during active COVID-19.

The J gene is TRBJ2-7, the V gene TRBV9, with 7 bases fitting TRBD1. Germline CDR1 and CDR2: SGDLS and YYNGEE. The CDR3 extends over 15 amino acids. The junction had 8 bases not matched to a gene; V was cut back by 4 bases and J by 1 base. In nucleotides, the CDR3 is TGTGCCAGCAGCCCACAGGGGACCCCTTCCTACGAGCAGTACTTC. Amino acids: CASSPQGTPSYEQYF.

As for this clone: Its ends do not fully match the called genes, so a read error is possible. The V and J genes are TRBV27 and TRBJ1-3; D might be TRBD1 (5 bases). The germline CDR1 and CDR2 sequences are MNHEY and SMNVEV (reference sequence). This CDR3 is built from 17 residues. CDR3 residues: CASRLLGEEGSGNTIYF. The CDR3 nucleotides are TGTGCCAGCAGGTTATTGGGGGAGGAGGGCTCTGGAAACACCATATATTTT.

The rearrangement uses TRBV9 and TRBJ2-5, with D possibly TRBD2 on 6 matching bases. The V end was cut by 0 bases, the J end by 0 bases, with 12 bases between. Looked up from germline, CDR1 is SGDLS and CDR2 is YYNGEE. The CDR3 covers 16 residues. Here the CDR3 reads CASSVGLGGYQETQYF. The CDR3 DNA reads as TGTGCCAGCAGCGTAGGGCTAGGAGGGTACCAAGAGACCCAGTACTTC.

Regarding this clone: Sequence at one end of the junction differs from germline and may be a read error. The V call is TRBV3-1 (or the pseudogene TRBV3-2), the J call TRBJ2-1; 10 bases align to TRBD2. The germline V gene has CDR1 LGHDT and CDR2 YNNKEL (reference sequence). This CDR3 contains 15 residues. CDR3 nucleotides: TGTGCCAGCAGCCAAAGATTGGCCCTAGCGGGAGTAAGCGTCTTC. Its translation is CASSQRLALAGVSVF.

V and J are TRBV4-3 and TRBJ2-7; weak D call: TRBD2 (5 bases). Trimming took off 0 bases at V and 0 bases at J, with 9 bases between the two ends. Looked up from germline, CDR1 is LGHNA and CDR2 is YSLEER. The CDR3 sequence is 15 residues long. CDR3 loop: CASSQDPGDSYEQYF. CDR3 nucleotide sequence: TGCGCCAGCAGCCAAGACCCCGGGGACTCCTACGAGCAGTACTTC.

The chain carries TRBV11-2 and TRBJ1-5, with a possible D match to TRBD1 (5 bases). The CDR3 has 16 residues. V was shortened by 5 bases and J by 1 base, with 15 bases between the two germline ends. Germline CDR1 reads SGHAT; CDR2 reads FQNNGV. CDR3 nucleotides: TGTGCCAGCAGCCCCATGGGGGGTTACAGCAATCAGCCCCAGCATTTT. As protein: CASSPMGGYSNQPQHF.

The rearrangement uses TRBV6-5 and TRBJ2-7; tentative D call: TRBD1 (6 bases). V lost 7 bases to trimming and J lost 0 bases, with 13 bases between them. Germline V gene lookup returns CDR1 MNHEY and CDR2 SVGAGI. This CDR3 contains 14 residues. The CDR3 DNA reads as TGTGCCAGCACCCAAAGGGGGACCTCCTACGAGCAGTACTTC. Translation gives CASTQRGTSYEQYF.

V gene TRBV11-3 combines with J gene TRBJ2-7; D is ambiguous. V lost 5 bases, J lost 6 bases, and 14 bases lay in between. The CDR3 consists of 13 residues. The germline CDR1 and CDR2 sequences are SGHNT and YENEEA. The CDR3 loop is CASSADPTSEQYF. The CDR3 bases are TGTGCCAGCAGCGCCGATCCCACGAGCGAGCAGTACTTC.